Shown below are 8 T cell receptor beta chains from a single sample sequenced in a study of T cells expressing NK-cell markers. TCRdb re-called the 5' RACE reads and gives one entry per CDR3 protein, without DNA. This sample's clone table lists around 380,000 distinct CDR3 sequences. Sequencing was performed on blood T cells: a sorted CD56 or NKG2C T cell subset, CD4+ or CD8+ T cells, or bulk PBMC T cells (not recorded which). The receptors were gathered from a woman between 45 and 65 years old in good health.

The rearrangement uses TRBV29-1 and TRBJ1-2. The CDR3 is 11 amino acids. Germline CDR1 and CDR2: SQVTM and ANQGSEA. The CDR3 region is CSGGGGYGYTF.

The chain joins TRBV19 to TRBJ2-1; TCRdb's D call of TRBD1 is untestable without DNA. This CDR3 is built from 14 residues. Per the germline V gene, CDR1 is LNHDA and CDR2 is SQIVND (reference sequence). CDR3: CASNGGADYNEQFF. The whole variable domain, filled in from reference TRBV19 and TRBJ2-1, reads DGGITQSPKYLFRKEGQNVTLSCEQNLNHDAMYWYRQDPGQGLRLIYYSQIVNDFQKGDIAEGYSVSREKKESFPLTVTSAQKNPTAFYLCASNGGADYNEQFFGPGTRLTVL.

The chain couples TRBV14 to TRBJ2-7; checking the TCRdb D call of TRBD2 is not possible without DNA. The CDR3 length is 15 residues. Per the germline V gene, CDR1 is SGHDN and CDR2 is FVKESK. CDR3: CASSQGLAGLYEQYF.

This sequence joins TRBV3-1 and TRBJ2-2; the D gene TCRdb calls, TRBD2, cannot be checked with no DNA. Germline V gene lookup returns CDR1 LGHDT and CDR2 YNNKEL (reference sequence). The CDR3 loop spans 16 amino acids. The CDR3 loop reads CASSHLGEGGPGELFF.

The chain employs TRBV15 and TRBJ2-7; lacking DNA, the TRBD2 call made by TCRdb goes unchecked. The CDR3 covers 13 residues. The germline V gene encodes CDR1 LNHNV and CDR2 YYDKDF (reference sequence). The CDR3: CATSGSNGVEQYF.

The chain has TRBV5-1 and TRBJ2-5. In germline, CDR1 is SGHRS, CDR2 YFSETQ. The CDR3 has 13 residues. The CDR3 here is CASSLETGWAQYF.

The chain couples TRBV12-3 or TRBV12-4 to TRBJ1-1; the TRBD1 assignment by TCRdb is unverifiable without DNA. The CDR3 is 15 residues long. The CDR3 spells CASSPGWGGNTEAFF.

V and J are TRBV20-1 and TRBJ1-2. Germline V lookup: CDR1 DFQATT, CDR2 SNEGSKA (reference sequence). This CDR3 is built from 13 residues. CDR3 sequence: CSATTAANYGYTF.